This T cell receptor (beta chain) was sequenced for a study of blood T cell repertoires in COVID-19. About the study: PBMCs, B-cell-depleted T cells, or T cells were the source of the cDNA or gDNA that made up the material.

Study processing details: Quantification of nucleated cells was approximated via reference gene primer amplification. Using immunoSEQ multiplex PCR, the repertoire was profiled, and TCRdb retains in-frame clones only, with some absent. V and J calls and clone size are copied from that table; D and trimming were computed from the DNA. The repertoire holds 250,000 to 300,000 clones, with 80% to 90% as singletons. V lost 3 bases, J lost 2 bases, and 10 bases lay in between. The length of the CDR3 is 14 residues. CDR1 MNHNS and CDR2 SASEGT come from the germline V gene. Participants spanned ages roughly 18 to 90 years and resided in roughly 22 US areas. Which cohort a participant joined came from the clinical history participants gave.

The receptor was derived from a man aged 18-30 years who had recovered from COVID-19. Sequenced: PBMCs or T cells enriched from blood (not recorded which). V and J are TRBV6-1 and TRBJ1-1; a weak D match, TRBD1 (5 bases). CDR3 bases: TGTGCCAGCAGTGACCTCAGGGAAAACACTGAAGCTTTCTTT. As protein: CASSDLRENTEAFF.